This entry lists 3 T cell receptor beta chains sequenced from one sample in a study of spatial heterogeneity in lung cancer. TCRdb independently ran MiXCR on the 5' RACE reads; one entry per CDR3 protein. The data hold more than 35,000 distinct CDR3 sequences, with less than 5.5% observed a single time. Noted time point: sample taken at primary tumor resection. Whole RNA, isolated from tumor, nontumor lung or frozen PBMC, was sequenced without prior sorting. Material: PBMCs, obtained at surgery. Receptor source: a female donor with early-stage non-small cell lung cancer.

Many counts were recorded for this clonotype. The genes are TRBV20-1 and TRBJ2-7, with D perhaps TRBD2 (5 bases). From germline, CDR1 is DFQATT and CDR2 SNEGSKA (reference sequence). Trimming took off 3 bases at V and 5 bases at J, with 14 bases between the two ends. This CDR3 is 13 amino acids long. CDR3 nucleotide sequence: TGCAGTGCTAGCGTCGGACTCGCCGACGAGCAGTACTTC. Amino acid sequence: CSASVGLADEQYF.

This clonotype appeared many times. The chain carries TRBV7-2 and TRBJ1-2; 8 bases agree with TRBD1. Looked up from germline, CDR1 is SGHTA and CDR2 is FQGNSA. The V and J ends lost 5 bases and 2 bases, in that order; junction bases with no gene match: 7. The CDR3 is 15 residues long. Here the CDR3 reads CASSPGQGVNYGYTF. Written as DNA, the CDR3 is TGTGCCAGCAGCCCTGGACAGGGAGTAAACTATGGCTACACCTTC.

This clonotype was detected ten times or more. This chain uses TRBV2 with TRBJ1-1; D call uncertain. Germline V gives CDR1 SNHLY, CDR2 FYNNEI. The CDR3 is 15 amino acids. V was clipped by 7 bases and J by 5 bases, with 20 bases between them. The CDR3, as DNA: TGTGCCAGCACCCAAACCAGCGTTTCCGGGACTGAAGCTTTCTTT. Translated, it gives CASTQTSVSGTEAFF.